Listed below are T cell receptor beta chains from one sample, sequenced in a study of blood T cell repertoires in COVID-19. TCRdb's copy holds only in-frame clones and misses some; the assay was immunoSEQ multiplex PCR. The sample contains 130,000 or so clones, 70% to 85% of which appear only once. Input material: PBMCs or T cells enriched from blood (not recorded which). These receptors were collected from a man aged 50 or older who had recovered from COVID-19. The conserved cysteine and the conserved F or W are not part of the CDR3 here. Fields, in order: CDR3 length, J gene, clone size, V gene, CDR3 protein. Clone size appears in some rows only: once, few, many, or a class for an expanded clone.

CDR3 length: 14
J gene: TRBJ2-1
clone size: -
V gene: TRBV6-5
CDR3 protein: ASSYTRGLAGNEQF

CDR3 length: 13
J gene: TRBJ2-2
clone size: -
V gene: TRBV5-1
CDR3 protein: ASSSRQGATGELF

CDR3 length: 12
J gene: TRBJ2-5
clone size: -
V gene: TRBV5-8
CDR3 protein: ASSGTKTGETQY

CDR3 length: 13
J gene: TRBJ2-2
clone size: -
V gene: TRBV7-6
CDR3 protein: ASSLVVGGTGELF

CDR3 length: 12
J gene: TRBJ1-6
clone size: -
V gene: TRBV6-5
CDR3 protein: ASSKPSQGTPLH

CDR3 length: 13
J gene: TRBJ1-4
clone size: -
V gene: TRBV25-1
CDR3 protein: ASSEFRDIYEKLF

CDR3 length: 12
J gene: TRBJ1-5
clone size: -
V gene: TRBV19
CDR3 protein: ASKGDSFNQPQH

CDR3 length: 12
J gene: TRBJ2-7
clone size: few
V gene: TRBV6-5
CDR3 protein: ASRPSGGAYEQY

CDR3 length: 14
J gene: TRBJ2-3
clone size: -
V gene: TRBV19
CDR3 protein: ASSLGTGTSTDTQY

CDR3 length: 13
J gene: TRBJ1-5
clone size: few
V gene: TRBV19
CDR3 protein: ASSIFGHGNQPQH

CDR3 length: 13
J gene: TRBJ1-2
clone size: -
V gene: TRBV6-5
CDR3 protein: ASSDPGTGNYGYT

CDR3 length: 13
J gene: TRBJ2-1
clone size: -
V gene: TRBV19
CDR3 protein: ASSIGTVPSNEQF

CDR3 length: 11
J gene: TRBJ1-2
clone size: -
V gene: TRBV29-1
CDR3 protein: STADLSLGGYT

CDR3 length: 11
J gene: TRBJ1-1
clone size: -
V gene: TRBV7-9
CDR3 protein: ASIPNRDPGAF

CDR3 length: 15
J gene: TRBJ1-5
clone size: -
V gene: TRBV2
CDR3 protein: ASSERLGGGGNQPQH

CDR3 length: 10
J gene: TRBJ2-7
clone size: few
V gene: TRBV7-9
CDR3 protein: ASRGGAYEQY

CDR3 length: 9
J gene: TRBJ2-5
clone size: -
V gene: TRBV29-1
CDR3 protein: SVEVGETQY

CDR3 length: 13
J gene: TRBJ1-5
clone size: once
V gene: TRBV30
CDR3 protein: AWSPAGPSNQPQH

CDR3 length: 15
J gene: TRBJ2-1
clone size: -
V gene: TRBV6-2/TRBV6-3
CDR3 protein: ASSSYLTQGSYNEQF

CDR3 length: 11
J gene: TRBJ1-1
clone size: -
V gene: TRBV21-1
CDR3 protein: ASSHRGGTEAF

CDR3 length: 16
J gene: TRBJ2-1
clone size: -
V gene: TRBV28
CDR3 protein: ASSLYSGTSSSYNEQF

CDR3 length: 14
J gene: TRBJ2-5
clone size: -
V gene: TRBV4-1
CDR3 protein: ASSQEGSTGAETQY

CDR3 length: 10
J gene: TRBJ1-2
clone size: once
V gene: TRBV3-1/TRBV3-2
CDR3 protein: ASSQGEGGYT

CDR3 length: 12
J gene: TRBJ2-5
clone size: -
V gene: TRBV5-1
CDR3 protein: ASSLERGGETQY

CDR3 length: 12
J gene: TRBJ2-3
clone size: -
V gene: TRBV29-1
CDR3 protein: SALLGGPGDTQY

CDR3 length: 16
J gene: TRBJ1-1
clone size: -
V gene: TRBV7-9
CDR3 protein: ASSLVGGQYRGGTEAF

CDR3 length: 8
J gene: TRBJ2-3
clone size: -
V gene: TRBV20-1
CDR3 protein: SARTDTQY

CDR3 length: 11
J gene: TRBJ2-7
clone size: -
V gene: TRBV15
CDR3 protein: ATSYGTSGGQY

CDR3 length: 13
J gene: TRBJ1-5
clone size: -
V gene: TRBV6-1
CDR3 protein: ASSEASGAQGPQH

CDR3 length: 16
J gene: TRBJ2-1
clone size: -
V gene: TRBV18
CDR3 protein: ASSRREPSSGNNNEQF

CDR3 length: 11
J gene: TRBJ1-1
clone size: few
V gene: TRBV5-8
CDR3 protein: ASNRERGTEAF

CDR3 length: 10
J gene: TRBJ1-2
clone size: -
V gene: TRBV28
CDR3 protein: ASSISRDGYT

CDR3 length: 14
J gene: TRBJ1-2
clone size: -
V gene: TRBV7-9
CDR3 protein: ASSLGQGIEGYGYT

CDR3 length: 15
J gene: TRBJ1-2
clone size: -
V gene: TRBV5-1
CDR3 protein: ASSPGNTGGADYGYT

CDR3 length: 14
J gene: TRBJ2-7
clone size: once
V gene: TRBV7-2
CDR3 protein: ASSPGLAGLSYEQY

CDR3 length: 12
J gene: TRBJ2-5
clone size: -
V gene: TRBV4-3
CDR3 protein: ASSLRGGPETQY

CDR3 length: 10
J gene: TRBJ1-1
clone size: -
V gene: TRBV19
CDR3 protein: ASRDRNTEAF

CDR3 length: 13
J gene: TRBJ1-6
clone size: -
V gene: TRBV7-3
CDR3 protein: ASSSGTAEYSPLH